The entry below gives a single TCR beta chain sequence along with its context. The data belong to a study of Ad26.COV2.S vaccination and SARS-CoV-2 variants. The treatment here: some 19 received Ad26.COV2.S at low or high dose, single or two shots; 5 received placebo; per-sample allocation not given. The study sampled participants on day 63 after the first vaccine or placebo injection. Sequencing used immunoSEQ multiplex PCR; TCRdb keeps in-frame clones, though not all of them. The sample records roughly 320,000 clones, around 87% being singletons. The CDR3 sequence is 12 residues long. V gave up 7 bases and J gave up 4 bases, with 11 bases separating them. CDR1 is MNHNY, CDR2 SVGAGI, per germline (reference sequence).

The TCR originated in a person aged 18-60 years who received the Ad26.COV2.S COVID-19 vaccine or a placebo. The rearrangement joins TRBV6-6 to TRBJ2-7, with D hard to call. This specimen was peripheral blood, taken in a trial of Ad26.COV2.S vaccine versus placebo. CDR3 nucleotide sequence: TGTGCCAGCACCGCGTTTAGGTACGAGCAGTACTTC. It is translated as CASTAFRYEQYF.